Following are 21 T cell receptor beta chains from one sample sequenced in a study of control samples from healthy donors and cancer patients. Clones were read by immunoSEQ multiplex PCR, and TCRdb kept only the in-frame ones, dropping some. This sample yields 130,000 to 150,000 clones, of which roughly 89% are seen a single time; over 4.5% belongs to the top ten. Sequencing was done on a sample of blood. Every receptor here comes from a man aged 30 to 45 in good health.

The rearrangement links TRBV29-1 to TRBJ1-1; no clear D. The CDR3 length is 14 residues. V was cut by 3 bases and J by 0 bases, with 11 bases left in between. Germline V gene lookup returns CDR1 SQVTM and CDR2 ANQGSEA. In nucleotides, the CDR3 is TGCAGCGTTGAGTCCCCACAGATGAACACTGAAGCTTTCTTT. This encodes CSVESPQMNTEAFF.

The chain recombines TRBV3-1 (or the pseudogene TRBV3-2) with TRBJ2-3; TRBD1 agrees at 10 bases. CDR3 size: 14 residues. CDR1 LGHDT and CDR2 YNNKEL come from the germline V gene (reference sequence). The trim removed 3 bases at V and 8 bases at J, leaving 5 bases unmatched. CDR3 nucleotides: TGTGCCAGCAGCCAGAGACAGGGGGCGGCTACGCAGTATTTT. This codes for CASSQRQGAATQYF.

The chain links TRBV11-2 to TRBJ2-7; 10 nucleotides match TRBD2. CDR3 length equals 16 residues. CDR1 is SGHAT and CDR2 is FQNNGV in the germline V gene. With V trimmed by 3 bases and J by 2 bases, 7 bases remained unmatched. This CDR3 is CASSFSLAGGTYEQYF. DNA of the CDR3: TGTGCCAGCAGCTTTTCGTTAGCGGGGGGTACCTACGAGCAGTACTTC.

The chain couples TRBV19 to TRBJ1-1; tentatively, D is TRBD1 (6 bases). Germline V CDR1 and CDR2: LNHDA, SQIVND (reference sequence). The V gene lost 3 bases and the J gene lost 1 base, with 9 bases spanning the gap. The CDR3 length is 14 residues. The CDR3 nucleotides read TGTGCCAGTAGTATGGCAGGGGCGAACACTGAAGCTTTCTTT. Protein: CASSMAGANTEAFF.

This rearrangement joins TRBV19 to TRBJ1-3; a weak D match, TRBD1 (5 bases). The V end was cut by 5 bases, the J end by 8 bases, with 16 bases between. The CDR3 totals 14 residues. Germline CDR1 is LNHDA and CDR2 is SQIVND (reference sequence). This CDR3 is CASSPLAGRHTIYF. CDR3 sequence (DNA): TGTGCCAGTAGTCCCCTGGCAGGGAGGCACACCATATATTTT.

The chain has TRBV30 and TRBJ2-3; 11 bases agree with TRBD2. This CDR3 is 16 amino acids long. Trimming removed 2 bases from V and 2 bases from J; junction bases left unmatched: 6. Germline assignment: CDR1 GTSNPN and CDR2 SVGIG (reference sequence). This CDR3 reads CAWSRLAGHNTDTQYF. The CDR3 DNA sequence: TGTGCCTGGAGTCGACTAGCGGGACACAACACAGATACGCAGTATTTT.

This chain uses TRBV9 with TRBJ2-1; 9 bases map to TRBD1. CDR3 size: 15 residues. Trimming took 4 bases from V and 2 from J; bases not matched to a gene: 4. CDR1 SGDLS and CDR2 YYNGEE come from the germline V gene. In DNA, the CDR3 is TGTGCCAGCAGCTGGACAGGGGAAACCTACAATGAGCAGTTCTTC. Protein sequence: CASSWTGETYNEQFF.

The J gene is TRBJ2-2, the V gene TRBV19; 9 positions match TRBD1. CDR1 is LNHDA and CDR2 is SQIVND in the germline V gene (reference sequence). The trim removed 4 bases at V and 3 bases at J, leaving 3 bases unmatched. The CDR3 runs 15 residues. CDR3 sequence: CASSNRDRDTGELFF. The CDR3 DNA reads TGTGCCAGTAGTAACCGGGACAGGGACACCGGGGAGCTGTTTTTT. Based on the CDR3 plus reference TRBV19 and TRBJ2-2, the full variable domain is DGGITQSPKYLFRKEGQNVTLSCEQNLNHDAMYWYRQDPGQGLRLIYYSQIVNDFQKGDIAEGYSVSREKKESFPLTVTSAQKNPTAFYLCASSNRDRDTGELFFGEGSRLTVL.

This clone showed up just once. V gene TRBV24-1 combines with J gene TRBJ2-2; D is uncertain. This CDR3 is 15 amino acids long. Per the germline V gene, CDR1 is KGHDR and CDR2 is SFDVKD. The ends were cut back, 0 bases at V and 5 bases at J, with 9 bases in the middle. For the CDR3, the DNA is TGTGCCACCAGTGATTTGACTGGAGAGACCGGGGAGCTGTTTTTT. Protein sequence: CATSDLTGETGELFF.

The CDR3 bases are TGTGCCAGCAGTGAATTCGTTGGACAGGGGACCACTGAAGCTTTCTTT. This sequence encodes CASSEFVGQGTTEAFF. The chain combines TRBV6-1 with TRBJ1-1, with 9 bases aligning to TRBD1. From germline, CDR1 is MNHNS and CDR2 SASEGT. Losses at the gene ends were 2 bases for V and 4 bases for J; bases not matched to a gene: 8. CDR3 length equals 16 residues.

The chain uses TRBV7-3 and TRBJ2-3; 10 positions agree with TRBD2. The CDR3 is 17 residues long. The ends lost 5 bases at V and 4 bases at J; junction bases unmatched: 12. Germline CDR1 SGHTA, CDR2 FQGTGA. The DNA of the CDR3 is TGTGCCAGCAGCCGGGCCCCTAGCGGGGGAGGGTCAGATACGCAGTATTTT. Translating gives CASSRAPSGGGSDTQYF.

The CDR3 is CASSLRGTGEYNSPLHF. The CDR3 DNA reads TGTGCCAGCAGCTTACGAGGAACGGGGGAATATAATTCACCCCTCCACTTT. The chain recombines TRBV7-8 with TRBJ1-6; weak D call: TRBD1 (5 bases). Germline lookup yields CDR1 SGHVS and CDR2 FQNEAQ. The germline V and J ends were trimmed by 2 bases and 4 bases, with 15 bases remaining between them. The CDR3 consists of 17 residues.

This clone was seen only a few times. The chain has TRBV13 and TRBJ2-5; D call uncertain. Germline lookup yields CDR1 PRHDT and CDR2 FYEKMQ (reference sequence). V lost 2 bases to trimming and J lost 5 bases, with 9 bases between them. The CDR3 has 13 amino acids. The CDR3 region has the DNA TGTGCCAGCAGCTTATTAGGGTACGAGACCCAGTACTTC. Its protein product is CASSLLGYETQYF.

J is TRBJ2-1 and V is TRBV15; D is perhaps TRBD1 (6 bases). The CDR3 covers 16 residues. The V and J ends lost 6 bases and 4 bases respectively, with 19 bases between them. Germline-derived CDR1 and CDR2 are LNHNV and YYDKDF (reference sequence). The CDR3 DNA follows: TGTGCCACCAGTCCGCTCGGGACACTAGGATACAATGAGCAGTTCTTC. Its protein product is CATSPLGTLGYNEQFF.

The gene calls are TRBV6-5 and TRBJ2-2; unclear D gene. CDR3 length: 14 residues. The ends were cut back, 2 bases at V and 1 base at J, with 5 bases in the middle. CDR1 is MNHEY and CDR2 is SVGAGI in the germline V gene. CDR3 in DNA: TGTGCCAGCAGTTACGGCAGGAACACCGGGGAGCTGTTTTTT. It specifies CASSYGRNTGELFF.

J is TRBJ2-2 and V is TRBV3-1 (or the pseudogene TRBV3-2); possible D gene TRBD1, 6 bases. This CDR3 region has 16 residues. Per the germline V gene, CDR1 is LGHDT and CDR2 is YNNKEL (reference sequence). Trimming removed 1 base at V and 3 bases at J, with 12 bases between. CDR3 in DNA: TGTGCCAGCAGCCAAGGATACAGGGTGGACACCGGGGAGCTGTTTTTT. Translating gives CASSQGYRVDTGELFF.

CDR3 amino acids: CASSDGGQGNGYTF. The CDR3 bases are TGTGCCAGCAGTGACGGGGGACAGGGAAACGGCTACACCTTC. The chain combines TRBV6-4 with TRBJ1-2, with 9 bases lining up with TRBD1. CDR1 is MRHNA and CDR2 is SNTAGT in the germline V gene. The CDR3 totals 14 residues. The ends lost 2 bases at V and 8 bases at J; junction bases unmatched: 6.

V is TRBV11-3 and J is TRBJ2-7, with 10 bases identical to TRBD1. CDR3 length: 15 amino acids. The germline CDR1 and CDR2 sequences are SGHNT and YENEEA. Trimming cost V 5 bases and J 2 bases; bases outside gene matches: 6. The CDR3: CASSPRTGGAYEQYF. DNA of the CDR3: TGTGCCAGCAGCCCAAGGACAGGGGGTGCCTACGAGCAGTACTTC.

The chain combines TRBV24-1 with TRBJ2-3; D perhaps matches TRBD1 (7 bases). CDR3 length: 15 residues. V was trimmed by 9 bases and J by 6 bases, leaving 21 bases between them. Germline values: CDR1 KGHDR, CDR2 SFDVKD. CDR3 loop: CATADSTGAGDTQYF. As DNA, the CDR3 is TGTGCCACCGCCGACTCAACAGGGGCGGGGGATACGCAGTATTTT.

The CDR3 DNA reads TGTGCCAGCAGCCCAGACTACAGGATCTCCTACGAGCAGTACTTC. Its protein is CASSPDYRISYEQYF. The chain couples TRBV7-2 to TRBJ2-7; D possibly matches TRBD1 or TRBD2 (5 bases each). The CDR3 extends over 15 amino acids. The ends were cut back, 5 bases at V and 0 bases at J, with 14 bases in the middle. Per germline, CDR1 SGHTA and CDR2 FQGNSA.

This CDR3 reads CASTTRGSDTEAFF. The CDR3 nucleotides are TGTGCCAGCACCACCCGCGGGTCCGACACTGAAGCTTTCTTT. This sequence joins TRBV19 and TRBJ1-1; D gene unclear. This CDR3 region has 14 residues. Between the trimmed V and J ends, which lost 9 bases and 3 bases, there was a span of 17 bases. Germline CDR1 and CDR2: LNHDA and SQIVND (reference sequence). Variable domain in full (rest from reference TRBV19 and TRBJ1-1): DGGITQSPKYLFRKEGQNVTLSCEQNLNHDAMYWYRQDPGQGLRLIYYSQIVNDFQKGDIAEGYSVSREKKESFPLTVTSAQKNPTAFYLCASTTRGSDTEAFFGQGTRLTVV.